This TCR beta chain emerged from a study of blood T cells in healthy people across ages. The study drew donors from healthy Caucasian individuals in Russia aged about 6 to 95. The CDR3 runs to 14 residues. Germline V gene lookup returns CDR1 SNHLY and CDR2 FYNNEI. Deletions cut 6 bases from V and 4 bases from J, with 15 bases between. Together with a sample-barcoded 5' primer, a J-beta primer mix was included in a second PCR lasting about 7 to 11 cycles. MiXCR, run by TCRdb on the 5' RACE reads, gives a single entry per CDR3 protein. The table lists hundreds of thousands of distinct CDR3 sequences, around 48% of them singletons.

The V and J genes are TRBV2 and TRBJ1-1, with D possibly TRBD1 on 5 matching bases. The sample comprised blood. The TCR comes from a woman aged 55-69 years in good health. CDR3 sequence reads: CASRDRQFSTEAFF. CDR3 bases: TGTGCCAGCAGGGACCGACAGTTTTCCACTGAAGCTTTCTTT. The whole variable domain, filled in from reference TRBV2 and TRBJ1-1, reads EPEVTQTPSHQVTQMGQEVILRCVPISNHLYFYWYRQILGQKVEFLVSFYNNEISEKSEIFDDQFSVERPDGSNFTLKIRSTKLEDSAMYFCASRDRQFSTEAFFGQGTRLTVV.